This T cell receptor beta chain was captured in a study of patients and donors after allogeneic stem cell transplantation. This clonotype was observed a handful of times. TCRdb reprocessed the RT-PCR reads with MiXCR, giving one entry per CDR3 protein. The data show some 92,000 distinct CDR3 sequences, with around 48% seen just once and roughly three fifths held by the top ten. Trimming removed 6 bases from V and 4 bases from J, with 12 bases in between. From germline, CDR1 is MNHEY and CDR2 SMNVEV (reference sequence). This CDR3 has 13 amino acids. The source is a human donor who was either an allogeneic HSCT recipient or a stem cell or donor lymphocyte infusion donor (not recorded which). It is not recorded whose cells these are; they may come from a transplant donor. Sequenced input: blood, either unsorted or a sorted T cell fraction (not recorded which). The gene calls are TRBV27 and TRBJ1-1; weak D call: TRBD1 (6 bases). This CDR3 reads CASSPGVGTEAFF. The CDR3 coding sequence is TGTGCCAGCAGCCCAGGGGTGGGCACTGAAGCTTTCTTT.